This T cell receptor beta chain was identified in a study of radiation and T cells in renal cell carcinoma. Study-level results: From baseline, blood top tumor clonotypes peaked at 2 weeks post-radiation. Without pretreatment biopsies, baseline tumor clonotype presence was undetermined.

Germline CDR1 reads SGHVS; CDR2 reads FQNEAQ. The CDR3 is 11 residues long. V dropped 4 bases and J dropped 4 bases, with 5 bases sitting between them. Only a few counts were recorded for this clone. Its target is not known. Time point defined: blood 4 weeks post-SBRT, at nephrectomy. Stated treatment: 15 Gy SBRT to primary tumor, nephrectomy 4 weeks later. Radiation-treated patients gave blood at baseline, week 2 and week 4. Clear cell pathology was present in this patient's renal cell carcinoma. The assay was immunoSEQ multiplex PCR, and TCRdb's table has in-frame clones only and misses some. The sample comprises 60,000 to 95,000 clones, around 78% of which are singletons, and under 2.5% rests with the top ten.

This TCR derives from a woman aged 60 to 75 with renal cell carcinoma. Material: blood, obtained from a patient whose treatment included radiotherapy and nephrectomy. The chain has TRBV7-8 and TRBJ2-7; D is uncertain. Here the CDR3 reads CASSYRYEQYF. DNA for the CDR3: TGTGCCAGCAGCTACCGATACGAGCAGTACTTC.